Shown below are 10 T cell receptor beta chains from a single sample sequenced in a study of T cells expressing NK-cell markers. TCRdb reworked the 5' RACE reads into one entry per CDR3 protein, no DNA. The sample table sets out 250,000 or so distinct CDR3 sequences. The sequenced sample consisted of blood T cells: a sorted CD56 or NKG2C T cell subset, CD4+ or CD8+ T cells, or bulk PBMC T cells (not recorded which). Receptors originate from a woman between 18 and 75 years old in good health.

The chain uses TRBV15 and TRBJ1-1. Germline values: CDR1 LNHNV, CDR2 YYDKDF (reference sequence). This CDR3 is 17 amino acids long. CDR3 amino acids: CATSRVYRGGVNTEAFF.

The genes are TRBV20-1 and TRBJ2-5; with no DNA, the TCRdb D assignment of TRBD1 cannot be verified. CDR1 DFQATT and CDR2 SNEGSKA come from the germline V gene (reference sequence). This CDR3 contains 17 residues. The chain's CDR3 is CSARAPYMNRVGETQYF.

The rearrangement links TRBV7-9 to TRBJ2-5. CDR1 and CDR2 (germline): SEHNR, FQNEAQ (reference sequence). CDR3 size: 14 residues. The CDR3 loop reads CASSLGLSQETQYF.

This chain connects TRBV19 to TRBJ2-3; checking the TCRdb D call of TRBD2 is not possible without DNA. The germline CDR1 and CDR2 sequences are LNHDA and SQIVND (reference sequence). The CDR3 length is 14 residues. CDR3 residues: CASKGTGAEDTQYF.

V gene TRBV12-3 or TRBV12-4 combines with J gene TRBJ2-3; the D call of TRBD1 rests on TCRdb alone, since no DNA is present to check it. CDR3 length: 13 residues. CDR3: CASTQGGVNTQYF.

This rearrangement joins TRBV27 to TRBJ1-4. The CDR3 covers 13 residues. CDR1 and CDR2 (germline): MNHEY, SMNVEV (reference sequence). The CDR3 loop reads CASSFQANEKLFF.

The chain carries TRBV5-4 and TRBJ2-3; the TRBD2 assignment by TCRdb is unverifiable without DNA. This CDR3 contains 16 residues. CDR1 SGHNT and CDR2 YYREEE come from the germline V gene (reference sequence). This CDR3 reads CASSILAGGSTDTQYF.

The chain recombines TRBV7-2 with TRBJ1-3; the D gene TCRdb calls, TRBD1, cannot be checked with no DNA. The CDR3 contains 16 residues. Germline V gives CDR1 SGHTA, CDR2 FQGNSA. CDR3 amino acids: CASSIRGQASGNTIYF.

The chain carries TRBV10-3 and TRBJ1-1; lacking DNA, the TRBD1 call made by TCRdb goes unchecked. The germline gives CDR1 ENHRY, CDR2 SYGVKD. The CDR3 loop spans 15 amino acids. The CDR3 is CAISSRTGGDTEAFF.

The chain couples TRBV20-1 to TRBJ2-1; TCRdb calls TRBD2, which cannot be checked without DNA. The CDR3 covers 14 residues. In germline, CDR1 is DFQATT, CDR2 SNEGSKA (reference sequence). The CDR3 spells CSASSSGSYNEQFF.